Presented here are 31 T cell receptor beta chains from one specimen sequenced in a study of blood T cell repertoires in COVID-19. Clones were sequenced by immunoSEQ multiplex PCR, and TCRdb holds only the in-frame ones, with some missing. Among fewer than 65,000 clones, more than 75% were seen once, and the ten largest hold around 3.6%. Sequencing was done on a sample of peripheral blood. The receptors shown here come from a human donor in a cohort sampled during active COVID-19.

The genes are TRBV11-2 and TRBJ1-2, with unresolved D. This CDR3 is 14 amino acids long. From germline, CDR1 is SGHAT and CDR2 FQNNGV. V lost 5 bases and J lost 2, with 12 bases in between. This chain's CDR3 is CASSPPGINYGYTF. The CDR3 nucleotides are TGTGCCAGCAGCCCTCCGGGAATCAACTATGGCTACACCTTC.

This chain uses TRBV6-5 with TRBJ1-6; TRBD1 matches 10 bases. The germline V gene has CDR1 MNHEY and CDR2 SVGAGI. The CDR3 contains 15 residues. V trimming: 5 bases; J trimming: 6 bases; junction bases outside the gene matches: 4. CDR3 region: CASSPGTGVNSPLHF. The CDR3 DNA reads TGTGCCAGCAGTCCCGGGACAGGGGTTAATTCACCCCTCCACTTT.

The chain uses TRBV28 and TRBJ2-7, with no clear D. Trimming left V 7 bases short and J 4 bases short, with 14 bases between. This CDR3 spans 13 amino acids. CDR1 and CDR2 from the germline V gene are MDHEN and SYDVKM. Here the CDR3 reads CASTSRHFYEQYF. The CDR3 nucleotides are TGTGCCAGCACCTCTCGACACTTTTACGAGCAGTACTTC.

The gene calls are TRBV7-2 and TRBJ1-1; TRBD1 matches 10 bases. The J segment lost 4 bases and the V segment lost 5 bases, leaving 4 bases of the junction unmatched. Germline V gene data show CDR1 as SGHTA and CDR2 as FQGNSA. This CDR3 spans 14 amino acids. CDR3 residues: CASSSRTGGTEAFF. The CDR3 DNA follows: TGTGCCAGCAGCAGCCGGACAGGGGGCACTGAAGCTTTCTTT.

The CDR3 region has the DNA TGTGCCAGCAGTCCGGAGCAAGCCCGGGGCTACACCTTC. Encoded protein: CASSPEQARGYTF. The rearrangement links TRBV28 to TRBJ1-2; D gene ambiguous. V lost 5 bases to trimming and J lost 8 bases, with 15 bases between them. Per the germline V gene, CDR1 is MDHEN and CDR2 is SYDVKM. This CDR3 spans 13 amino acids.

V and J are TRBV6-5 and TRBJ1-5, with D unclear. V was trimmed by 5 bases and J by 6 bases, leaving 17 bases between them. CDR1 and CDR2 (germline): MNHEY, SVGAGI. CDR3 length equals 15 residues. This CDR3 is CASSRRESGGQPQHF. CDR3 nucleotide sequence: TGTGCCAGCAGTAGACGGGAGTCGGGCGGTCAGCCCCAGCATTTT.

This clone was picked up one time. In DNA, the CDR3 is TGCAGTGCTAGTACCGGTACCCGCTCCTACGAGCAGTACTTC. Translating gives CSASTGTRSYEQYF. The V and J genes are TRBV20-1 and TRBJ2-7; no firm D call. V was clipped by 3 bases and J by 0 bases, with 12 bases between them. This CDR3 comprises 14 residues. CDR1 DFQATT and CDR2 SNEGSKA come from the germline V gene (reference sequence).

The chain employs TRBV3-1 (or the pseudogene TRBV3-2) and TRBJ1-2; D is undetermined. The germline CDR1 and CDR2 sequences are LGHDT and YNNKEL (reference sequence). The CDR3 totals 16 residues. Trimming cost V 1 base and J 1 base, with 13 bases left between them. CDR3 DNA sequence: TGTGCCAGCAGCCAAGGCCCTACGGGATTTAACTATGGCTACACCTTC. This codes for CASSQGPTGFNYGYTF.

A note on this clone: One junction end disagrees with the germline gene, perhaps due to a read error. DNA of the CDR3: TGTGCTAGCAGCTTAGCTGTAGCGGGAGGTGGAGAGACCCAGTACTTC. Translation: CASSLAVAGGGETQYF. This chain connects TRBV7-7 to TRBJ2-5, with 10 bases aligning to TRBD2. CDR3 length equals 16 residues. CDR1 SSHAT and CDR2 FNYEAQ come from the germline V gene (reference sequence).

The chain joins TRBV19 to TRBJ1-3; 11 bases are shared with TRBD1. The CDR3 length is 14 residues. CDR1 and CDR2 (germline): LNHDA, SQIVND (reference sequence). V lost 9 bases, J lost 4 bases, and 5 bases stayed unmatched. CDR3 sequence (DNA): TGTGCCAGCGGACAGGGGGCGACAGGAAACACCATATATTTT. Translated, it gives CASGQGATGNTIYF. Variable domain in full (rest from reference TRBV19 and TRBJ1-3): DGGITQSPKYLFRKEGQNVTLSCEQNLNHDAMYWYRQDPGQGLRLIYYSQIVNDFQKGDIAEGYSVSREKKESFPLTVTSAQKNPTAFYLCASGQGATGNTIYFGEGSWLTVV.

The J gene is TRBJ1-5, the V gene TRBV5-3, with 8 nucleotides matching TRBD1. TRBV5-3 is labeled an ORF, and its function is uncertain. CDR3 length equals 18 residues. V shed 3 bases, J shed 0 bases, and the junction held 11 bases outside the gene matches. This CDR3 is CARSWGQEWVYSNQPQHF. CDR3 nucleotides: TGTGCCAGAAGCTGGGGACAGGAGTGGGTTTATAGCAATCAGCCCCAGCATTTT.

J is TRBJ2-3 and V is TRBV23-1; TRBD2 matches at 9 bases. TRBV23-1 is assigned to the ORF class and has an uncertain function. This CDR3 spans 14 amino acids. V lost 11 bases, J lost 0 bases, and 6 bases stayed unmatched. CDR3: CAGGRGLSTDTQYF. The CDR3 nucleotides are TGCGCCGGCGGGAGGGGCCTTAGCACAGATACGCAGTATTTT.

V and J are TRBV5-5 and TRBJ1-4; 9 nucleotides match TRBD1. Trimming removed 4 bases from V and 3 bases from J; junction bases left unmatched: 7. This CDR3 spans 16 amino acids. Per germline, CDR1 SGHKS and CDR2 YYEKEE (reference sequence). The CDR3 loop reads CASSLHGTGSNEKLFF. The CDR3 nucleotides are TGTGCCAGCAGCCTGCACGGGACAGGGTCTAATGAAAAACTGTTTTTT.

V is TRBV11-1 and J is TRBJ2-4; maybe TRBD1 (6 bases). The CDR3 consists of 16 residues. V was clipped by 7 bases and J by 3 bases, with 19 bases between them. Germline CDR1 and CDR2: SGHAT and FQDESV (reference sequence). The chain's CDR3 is CASMITGTRDKNIQYF. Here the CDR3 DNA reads TGTGCCAGCATGATAACCGGGACAAGAGACAAAAACATTCAGTACTTC.

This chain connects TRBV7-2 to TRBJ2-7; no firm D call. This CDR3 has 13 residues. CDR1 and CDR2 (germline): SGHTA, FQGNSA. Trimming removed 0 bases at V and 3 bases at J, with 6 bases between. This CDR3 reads CASSLAANYEQYV. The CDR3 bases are TGTGCCAGCAGCTTAGCCGCGAACTACGAGCAGTACGTC.

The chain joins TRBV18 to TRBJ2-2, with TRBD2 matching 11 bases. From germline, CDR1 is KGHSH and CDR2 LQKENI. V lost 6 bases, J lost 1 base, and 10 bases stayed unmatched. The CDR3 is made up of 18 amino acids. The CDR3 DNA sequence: TGTGCCAGCTCGTTATCCCCCCTAGCGGGAGGGAACACCGGGGAGCTGTTTTTT. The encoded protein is CASSLSPLAGGNTGELFF. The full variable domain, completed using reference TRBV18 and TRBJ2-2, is NAGVMQNPRHLVRRRGQEARLRCSPMKGHSHVYWYRQLPEEGLKFMVYLQKENIIDESGMPKERFSAEFPKEGPSILRIQQVVRGDSAAYFCASSLSPLAGGNTGELFFGEGSRLTVL.

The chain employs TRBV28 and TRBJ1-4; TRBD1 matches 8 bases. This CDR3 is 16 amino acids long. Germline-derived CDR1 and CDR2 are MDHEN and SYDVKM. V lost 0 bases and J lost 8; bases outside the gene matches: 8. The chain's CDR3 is CASSLWTGQGGEKLFF. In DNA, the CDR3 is TGTGCCAGCAGTTTATGGACAGGACAGGGAGGAGAAAAACTGTTTTTT. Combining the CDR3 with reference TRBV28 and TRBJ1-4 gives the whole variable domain DVKVTQSSRYLVKRTGEKVFLECVQDMDHENMFWYRQDPGLGLRLIYFSYDVKMKEKGDIPEGYSVSREKKERFSLILESASTNQTSMYLCASSLWTGQGGEKLFFGSGTQLSVL.

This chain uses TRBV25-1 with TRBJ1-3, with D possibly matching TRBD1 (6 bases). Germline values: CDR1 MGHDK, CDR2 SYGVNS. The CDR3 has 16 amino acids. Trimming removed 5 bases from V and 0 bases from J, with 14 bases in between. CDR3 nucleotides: TGTGCCAGCAGTCCTCAGGGGCTAGGCTCTGGAAACACCATATATTTT. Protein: CASSPQGLGSGNTIYF.

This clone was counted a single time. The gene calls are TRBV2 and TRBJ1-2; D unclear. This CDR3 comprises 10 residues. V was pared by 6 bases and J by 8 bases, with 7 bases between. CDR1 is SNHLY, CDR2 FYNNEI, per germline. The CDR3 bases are TGTGCCAGCAGAGCTCGCGGCTACACCTTC. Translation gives CASRARGYTF.

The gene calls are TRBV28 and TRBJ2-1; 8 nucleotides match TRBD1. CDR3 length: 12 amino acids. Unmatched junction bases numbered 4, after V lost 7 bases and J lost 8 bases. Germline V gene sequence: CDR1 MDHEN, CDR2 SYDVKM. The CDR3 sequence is CASTEDRDEQFF. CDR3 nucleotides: TGTGCCAGCACCGAGGACAGGGATGAGCAGTTCTTC.

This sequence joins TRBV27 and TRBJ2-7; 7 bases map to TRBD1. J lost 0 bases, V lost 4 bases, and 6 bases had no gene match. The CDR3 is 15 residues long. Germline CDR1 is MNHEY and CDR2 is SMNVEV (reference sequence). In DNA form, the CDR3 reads TGTGCCAGCAGTTACCGGGACAGCAGCTCCTACGAGCAGTACTTC. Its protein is CASSYRDSSSYEQYF.

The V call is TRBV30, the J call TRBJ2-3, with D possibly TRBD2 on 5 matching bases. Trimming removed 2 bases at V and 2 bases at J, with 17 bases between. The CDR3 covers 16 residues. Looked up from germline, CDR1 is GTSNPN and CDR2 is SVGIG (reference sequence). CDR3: CAWSPKTRGFTDTQYF. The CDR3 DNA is TGTGCCTGGAGTCCGAAAACTAGAGGGTTCACAGATACGCAGTATTTT. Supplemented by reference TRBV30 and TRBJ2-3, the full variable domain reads SQTIHQWPATLVQPVGSPLSLECTVEGTSNPNLYWYRQAAGRGLQLLFYSVGIGQISSEVPQNLSASRPQDRQFILSSKKLLLSDSGFYLCAWSPKTRGFTDTQYFGPGTRLTVL.

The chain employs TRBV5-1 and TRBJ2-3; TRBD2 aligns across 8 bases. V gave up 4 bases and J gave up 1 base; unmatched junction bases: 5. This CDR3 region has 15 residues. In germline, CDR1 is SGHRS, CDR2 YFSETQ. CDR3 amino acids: CASSPGGAGTDTQYF. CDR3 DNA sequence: TGCGCCAGCAGCCCGGGGGGGGCCGGCACAGATACGCAGTATTTT.

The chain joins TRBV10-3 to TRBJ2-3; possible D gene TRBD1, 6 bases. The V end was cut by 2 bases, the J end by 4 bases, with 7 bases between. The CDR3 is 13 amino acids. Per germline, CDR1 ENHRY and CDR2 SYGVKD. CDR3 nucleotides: TGTGCCATCAGTGAGGAGGGGGCAGATACGCAGTATTTT. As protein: CAISEEGADTQYF.

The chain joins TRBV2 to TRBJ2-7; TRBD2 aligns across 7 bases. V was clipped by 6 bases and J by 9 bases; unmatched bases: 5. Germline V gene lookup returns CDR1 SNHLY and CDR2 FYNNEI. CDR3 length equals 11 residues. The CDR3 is CASRPGGTQYV. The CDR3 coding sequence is TGTGCCAGCAGGCCGGGGGGTACGCAGTACGTC.

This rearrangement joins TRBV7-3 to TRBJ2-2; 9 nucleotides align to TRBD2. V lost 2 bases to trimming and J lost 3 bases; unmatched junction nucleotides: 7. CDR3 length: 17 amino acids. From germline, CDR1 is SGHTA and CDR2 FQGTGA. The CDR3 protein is CASSLSGTSPYTGELFF. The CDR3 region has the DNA TGTGCCAGCAGCTTATCGGGGACTAGCCCCTACACCGGGGAGCTGTTTTTT. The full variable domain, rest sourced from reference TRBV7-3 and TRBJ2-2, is GAGVSQTPSNKVTEKGKYVELRCDPISGHTALYWYRQSLGQGPEFLIYFQGTGAADDSGLPNDRFFAVRPEGSVSTLKIQRTERGDSAVYLCASSLSGTSPYTGELFFGEGSRLTVL.

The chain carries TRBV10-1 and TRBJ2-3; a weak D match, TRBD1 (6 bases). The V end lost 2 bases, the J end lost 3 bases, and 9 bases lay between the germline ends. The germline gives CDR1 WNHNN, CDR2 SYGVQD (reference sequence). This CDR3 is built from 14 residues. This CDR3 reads CASSEVQGTDTQYF. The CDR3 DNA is TGCGCCAGCAGTGAGGTGCAGGGGACAGATACGCAGTATTTT.

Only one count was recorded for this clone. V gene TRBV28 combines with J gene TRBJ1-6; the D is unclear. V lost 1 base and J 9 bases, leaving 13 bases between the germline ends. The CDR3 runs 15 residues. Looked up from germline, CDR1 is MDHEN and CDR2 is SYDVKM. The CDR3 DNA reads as TGTGCCAGCAGTTTATTCGCTCAAAGCGGTTCACCCCTCCACTTT. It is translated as CASSLFAQSGSPLHF.

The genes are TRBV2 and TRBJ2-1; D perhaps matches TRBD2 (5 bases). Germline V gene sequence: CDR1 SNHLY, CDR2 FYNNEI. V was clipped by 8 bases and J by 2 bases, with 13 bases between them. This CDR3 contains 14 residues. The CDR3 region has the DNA TGTGCCAGCGTCGGGGAAAGGCCCTACAATGAGCAGTTCTTC. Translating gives CASVGERPYNEQFF.

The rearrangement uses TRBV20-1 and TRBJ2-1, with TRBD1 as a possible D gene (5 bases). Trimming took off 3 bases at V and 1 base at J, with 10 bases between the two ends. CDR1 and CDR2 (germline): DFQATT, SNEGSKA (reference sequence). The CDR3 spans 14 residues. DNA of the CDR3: TGCAGTGCTAGTTTAGGGGTATCCTACAATGAGCAGTTCTTC. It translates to CSASLGVSYNEQFF.

The CDR3 DNA sequence: TGTGCCAGCAGACCTAGCGGGGCGTACACAGATACGCAGTATTTT. Its translation: CASRPSGAYTDTQYF. This chain links TRBV28 with TRBJ2-3, with TRBD2 matching over 9 bases. Looked up from germline, CDR1 is MDHEN and CDR2 is SYDVKM. The trim removed 6 bases at V and 2 bases at J, leaving 6 bases unmatched. The CDR3 contains 15 residues.